The text below deals with one T cell receptor (beta chain). The data derive from a study of blood T cell repertoires in COVID-19. Study in general: Whether acute or convalescent, the COVID-19 samples came from the United States, Italy and Spain. T cells, B-cell-depleted T cells, or PBMCs provided the cDNA or gDNA that served as material.

Germline V CDR1 and CDR2: MDHEN, SYDVKM. With 2 bases clipped from V and 0 bases from J, the junction kept 4 bases outside the gene matches. There are 16 residues in the CDR3. Authors' methods: It was from reference gene primer amplification that nucleated cell counts were estimated. Generated by immunoSEQ multiplex PCR, the TCRdb table keeps only in-frame clones and is missing some. For V, J and clone size, that table is used; D and trimming come from the DNA. The table has 150,000 to 200,000 clones, 65% to 90% seen once. V usage is TRBV28 and J usage is TRBJ2-1, with 7 bases lining up with TRBD2. Sequenced material: peripheral blood. The clonotype was recovered from a human donor in a cohort sampled during active COVID-19. The CDR3 nucleotides are TGTGCCAGCAGTTTACGAGGCGGGAGCTCCTACAATGAGCAGTTCTTC. Its translation: CASSLRGGSSYNEQFF.